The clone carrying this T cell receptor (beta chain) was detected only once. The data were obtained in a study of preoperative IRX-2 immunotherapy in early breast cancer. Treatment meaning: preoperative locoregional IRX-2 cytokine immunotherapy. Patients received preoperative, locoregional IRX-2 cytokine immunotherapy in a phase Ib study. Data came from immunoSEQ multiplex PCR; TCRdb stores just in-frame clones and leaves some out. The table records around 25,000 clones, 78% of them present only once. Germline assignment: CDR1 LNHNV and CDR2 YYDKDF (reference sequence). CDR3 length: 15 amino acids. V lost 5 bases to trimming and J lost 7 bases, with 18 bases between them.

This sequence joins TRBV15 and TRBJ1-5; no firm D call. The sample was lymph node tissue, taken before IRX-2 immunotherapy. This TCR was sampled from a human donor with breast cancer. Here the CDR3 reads CATSGTGSAGQPQHF. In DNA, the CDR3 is TGTGCCACCAGCGGCACCGGGTCCGCGGGGCAGCCCCAGCATTTT.